This TCR beta chain was identified during a study of CD8 T cells in Susac syndrome. The CDR3 is 13 residues long. CDR1 and CDR2 (germline): GTSNPN, SVGIG (reference sequence). Trimming pared 3 bases from V and 5 bases from J, leaving 11 bases between. RNA totalling 0.5 to 1 ug underwent reverse transcription with random hexamers. Using its own MiXCR run on the immunoSEQ multiplex PCR reads, TCRdb lists one record per CDR3 protein. The sample has tens of thousands of distinct CDR3 sequences, approximately 96% seen once; the top ten hold approximately 0.62%. The specimen was CD8+ T cells from PBMCs. This sequence was found in a human donor with Susac syndrome. The chain uses TRBV30 and TRBJ1-5; D is perhaps TRBD1 (5 bases). CDR3 region: CAWSPRVDQPQHF. CDR3 in DNA: TGTGCCTGGAGCCCCAGGGTTGATCAGCCCCAGCATTTT.